This entry lists 6 T cell receptor beta chains sequenced from one sample in a study of T cell responses to AZD1222 COVID-19 vaccine. Assay: immunoSEQ multiplex PCR; the TCRdb copy retains only in-frame clones and omits some. The table shows about 100,000 clones, with 88% occurring only once. The sample was peripheral blood, taken on day 0 of AZD1222 vaccination. All receptors derive from an adult in good health.

The CDR3 here is CASSQETGTGANVLTF. For the CDR3, the DNA is TGTGCCAGCAGCCAGGAGACAGGGACCGGGGCCAACGTCCTGACTTTC. The genes are TRBV4-2 and TRBJ2-6; TRBD1 aligns across 7 bases. The V and J ends lost 3 bases and 4 bases, in that order; junction bases with no gene match: 6. CDR1 LGHNA and CDR2 YNFKEQ come from the germline V gene. CDR3 size: 16 residues.

The CDR3 region has the DNA TGTGCCAGCAGCCCCAGGACAGGGGAAGCCCCTGCTAACTATGGCTACACCTTC. Residues: CASSPRTGEAPANYGYTF. J is TRBJ1-2 and V is TRBV9; 9 bases align to TRBD1. This CDR3 has 18 amino acids. The V gene end was trimmed by 4 bases and the J gene end by 0 bases; junction bases not matched to a gene: 13. Per germline, CDR1 SGDLS and CDR2 YYNGEE.

The rearrangement links TRBV2 to TRBJ1-3, with D possibly being TRBD1 (5 bases). Germline-derived CDR1 and CDR2 are SNHLY and FYNNEI. The CDR3 totals 15 residues. The V gene lost 4 bases and the J gene lost 1 base, with 11 bases spanning the gap. CDR3 region: CASSVGVSSGNTIYF. The CDR3 DNA is TGTGCCAGCAGTGTGGGGGTTTCGTCTGGAAACACCATATATTTT.

The rearrangement joins TRBV27 to TRBJ2-5; perhaps TRBD2 as D (5 bases). Trimming pared 3 bases from V and 5 bases from J, leaving 10 bases between. This CDR3 region has 13 residues. CDR1 and CDR2 from the germline V gene are MNHEY and SMNVEV (reference sequence). CDR3 in DNA: TGTGCCAGCAGTTTTAACACGGGGGAGACCCAGTACTTC. Amino acids: CASSFNTGETQYF.

The gene calls are TRBV5-4 and TRBJ1-1; D is undetermined. CDR1 is SGHNT and CDR2 is YYREEE in the germline V gene (reference sequence). This CDR3 comprises 15 residues. Trimming took 3 bases from V and 10 from J, leaving 22 bases between them. CDR3 sequence (DNA): TGTGCCAGCAGCTGGGATGGCTTTAGACCTGAGGGAGCTTTCTTT. Residues: CASSWDGFRPEGAFF.

The gene calls are TRBV24-1 and TRBJ2-2, with D perhaps matching TRBD2 (6 bases). Per germline, CDR1 KGHDR and CDR2 SFDVKD. CDR3 length: 13 amino acids. Trimming took 7 bases from V and 2 from J, leaving 7 bases between them. The CDR3 DNA is TGTGCCACCAGGGGGACTAACACCGGGGAGCTGTTTTTT. It is translated as CATRGTNTGELFF.